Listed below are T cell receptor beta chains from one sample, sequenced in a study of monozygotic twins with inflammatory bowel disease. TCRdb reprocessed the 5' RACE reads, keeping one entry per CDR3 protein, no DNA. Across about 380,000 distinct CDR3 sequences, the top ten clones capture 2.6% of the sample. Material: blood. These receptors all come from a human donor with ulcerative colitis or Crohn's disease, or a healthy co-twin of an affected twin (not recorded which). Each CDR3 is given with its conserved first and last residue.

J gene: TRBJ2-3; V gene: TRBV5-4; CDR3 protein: CASSLLQRTDTQYF
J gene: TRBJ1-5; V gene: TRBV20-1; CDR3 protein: CSASPNSNQPQHF
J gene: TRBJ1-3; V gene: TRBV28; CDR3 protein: CASSLALPLDLGNTIYF
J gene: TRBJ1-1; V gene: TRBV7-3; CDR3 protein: CASSLTSDMNTEAFF
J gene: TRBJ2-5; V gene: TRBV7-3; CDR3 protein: CASSPSGGVQETQYF
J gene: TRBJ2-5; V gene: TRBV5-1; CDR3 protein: CASSPRMYQETQYF
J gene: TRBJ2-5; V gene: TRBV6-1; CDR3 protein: CASRGTGLMQETQYF
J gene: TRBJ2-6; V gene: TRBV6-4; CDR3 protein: CASSAGFSGANVLTF
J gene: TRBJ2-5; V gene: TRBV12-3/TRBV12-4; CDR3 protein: CASTPRGRGGTQYF
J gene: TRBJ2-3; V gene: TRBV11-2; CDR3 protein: CASTRSTDTQYF
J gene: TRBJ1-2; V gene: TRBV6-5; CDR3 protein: CASSYGFGEGPQYGYTF
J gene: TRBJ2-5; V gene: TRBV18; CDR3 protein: CASSPPGLAGSQTQYF
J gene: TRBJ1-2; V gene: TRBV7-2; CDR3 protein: CASSEQGATYGYTF
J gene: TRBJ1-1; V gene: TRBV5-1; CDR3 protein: CASSWGQPNTEAFF
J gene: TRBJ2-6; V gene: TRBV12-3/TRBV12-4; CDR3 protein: CASRTGTGSSGANVLTF
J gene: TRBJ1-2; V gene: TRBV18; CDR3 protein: CASSPQERGGYYGYTF
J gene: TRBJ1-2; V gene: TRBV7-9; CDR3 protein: CASSLVGTAYGYTF
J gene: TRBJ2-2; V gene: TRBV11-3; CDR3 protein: CASSATVSGELFF
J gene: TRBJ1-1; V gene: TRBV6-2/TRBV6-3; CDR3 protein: CASSPLVGRRDTEAFF
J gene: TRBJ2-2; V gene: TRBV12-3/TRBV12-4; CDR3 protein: CASSLEQGNTGELFF
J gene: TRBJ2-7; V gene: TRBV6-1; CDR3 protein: CASSASYRGGSEQYF
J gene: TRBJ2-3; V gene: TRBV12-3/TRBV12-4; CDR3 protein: CASKGRALGTQYF
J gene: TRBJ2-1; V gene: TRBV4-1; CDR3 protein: CASSQGWRGGVYNEQFF
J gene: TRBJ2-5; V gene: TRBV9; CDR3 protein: CASSATLAGGRETQYF
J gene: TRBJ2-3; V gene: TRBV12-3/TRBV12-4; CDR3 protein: CASSSAGGDTQYF
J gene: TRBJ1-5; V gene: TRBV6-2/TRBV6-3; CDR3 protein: CASSYWDPVGLQPQHF
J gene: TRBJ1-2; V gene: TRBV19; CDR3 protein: CASSTVFRAVYGYTF
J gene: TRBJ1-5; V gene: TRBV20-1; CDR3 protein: CSSTGGSNQPQHF
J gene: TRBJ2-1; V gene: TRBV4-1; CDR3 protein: CASSPRGAVYNEQFF
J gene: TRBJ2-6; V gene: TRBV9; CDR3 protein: CASSVSGGAAGANVLTF
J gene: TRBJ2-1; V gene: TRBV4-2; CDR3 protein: CASSPWDLLGNEQFF
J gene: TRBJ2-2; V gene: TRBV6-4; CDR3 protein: CASSVYSNTGELFF
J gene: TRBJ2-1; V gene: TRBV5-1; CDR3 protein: CASSLALSGGAGNEQFF
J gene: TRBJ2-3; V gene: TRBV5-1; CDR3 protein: CASNRQGRTDTQYF
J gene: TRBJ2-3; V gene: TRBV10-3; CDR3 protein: CAISEPRSTDTQYF
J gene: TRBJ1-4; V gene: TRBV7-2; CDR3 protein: CASSERGMVEKLFF
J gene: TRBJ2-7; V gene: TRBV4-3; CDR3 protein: CASSQGWGSEQYF
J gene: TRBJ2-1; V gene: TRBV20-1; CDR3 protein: CSARQGGTYNEQFF
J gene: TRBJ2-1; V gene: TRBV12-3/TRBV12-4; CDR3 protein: CASGTGGSPYNEQFF
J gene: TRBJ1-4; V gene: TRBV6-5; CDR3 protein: CASSYATGQTEKLFF
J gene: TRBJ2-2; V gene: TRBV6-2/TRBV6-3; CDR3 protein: CASSFSWGNTGELFF
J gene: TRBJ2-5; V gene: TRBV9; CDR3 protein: CASNRGGLTETQYF
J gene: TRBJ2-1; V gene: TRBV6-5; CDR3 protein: CASSLTTESSYNEQFF
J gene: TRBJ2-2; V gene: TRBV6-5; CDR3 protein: CASSYDRPTGELFF
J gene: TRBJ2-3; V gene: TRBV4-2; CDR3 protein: CASSPRQGATTSTDTQYF
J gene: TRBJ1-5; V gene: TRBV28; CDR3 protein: CASSLFAPRDNQPQHF
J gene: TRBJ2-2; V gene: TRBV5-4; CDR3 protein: CASSGRVTGELFF
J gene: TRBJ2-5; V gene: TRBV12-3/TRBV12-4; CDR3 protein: CASSFSGGPEETQYF